A single sample gave rise to the 3 T cell receptor beta chains below, sequenced in a study of blood T cell repertoires in COVID-19. Sequencing used immunoSEQ multiplex PCR; TCRdb keeps in-frame clones, though not all of them. The table has 130,000 to 150,000 clones, approximately 86% seen once. Sequencing used peripheral blood. The receptors shown here come from a middle-aged woman with active or convalescent COVID-19.

The V and J genes are TRBV23-1 and TRBJ2-5; TRBD2 matches 9 bases. TRBV23-1 is designated an ORF whose function remains uncertain. V gave up 3 bases and J gave up 6 bases; unmatched junction bases: 17. The CDR3 spans 18 residues. The CDR3 loop reads CASSQTGRLGLAGQTQYF. The CDR3 nucleotides read TGCGCCAGCAGTCAGACAGGGCGATTGGGGCTAGCGGGACAGACCCAGTACTTC.

This sequence joins TRBV5-5 and TRBJ1-4; D might be TRBD1 (5 bases). The CDR3 sequence is 13 residues long. Germline CDR1 SGHKS, CDR2 YYEKEE (reference sequence). V dropped 5 bases and J dropped 3 bases, with 8 bases sitting between them. The CDR3 region has the DNA TGTGCCAGCAGTCGGACATCTAATGAAAAACTGTTTTTT. Its protein product is CASSRTSNEKLFF.

CDR3 sequence reads: CASSPRTGVNSPLHF. Here the CDR3 DNA reads TGTGCCAGCAGCCCACGGACAGGGGTGAATTCACCCCTCCACTTT. The rearrangement uses TRBV9 and TRBJ1-6; 9 nucleotides align to TRBD1. The germline CDR1 and CDR2 sequences are SGDLS and YYNGEE. V lost 4 bases and J lost 7; bases outside the gene matches: 6. The CDR3 has 15 amino acids.